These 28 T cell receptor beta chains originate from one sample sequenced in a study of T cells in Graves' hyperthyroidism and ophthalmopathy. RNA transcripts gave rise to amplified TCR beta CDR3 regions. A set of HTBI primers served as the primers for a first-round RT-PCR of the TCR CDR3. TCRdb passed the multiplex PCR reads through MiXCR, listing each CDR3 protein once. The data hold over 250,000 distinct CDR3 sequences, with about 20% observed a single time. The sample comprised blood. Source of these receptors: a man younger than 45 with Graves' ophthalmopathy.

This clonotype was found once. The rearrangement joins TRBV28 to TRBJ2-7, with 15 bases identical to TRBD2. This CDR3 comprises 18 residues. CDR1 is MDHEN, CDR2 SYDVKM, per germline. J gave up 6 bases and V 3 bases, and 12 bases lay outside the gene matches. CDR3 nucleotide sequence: TGTGCCAGCAGTTTTCCTGGGACTAGCGGGAGGCCGTGGTCCGAGCAGTACTTC. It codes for CASSFPGTSGRPWSEQYF.

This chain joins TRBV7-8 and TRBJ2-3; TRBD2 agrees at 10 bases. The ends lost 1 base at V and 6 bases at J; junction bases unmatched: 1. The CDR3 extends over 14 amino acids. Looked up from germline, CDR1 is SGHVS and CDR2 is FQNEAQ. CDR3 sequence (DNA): TGTGCCAGCAGCTTAGTGGGACTAGCGGATACGCAGTATTTT. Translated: CASSLVGLADTQYF. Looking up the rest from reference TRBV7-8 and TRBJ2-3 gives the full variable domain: GAGVSQSPRYKVAKRGQDVALRCDPISGHVSLFWYQQALGQGPEFLTYFQNEAQLDKSGLPSDRFFAERPEGSVSTLKIQRTQQEDSAVYLCASSLVGLADTQYFGPGTRLTVL.

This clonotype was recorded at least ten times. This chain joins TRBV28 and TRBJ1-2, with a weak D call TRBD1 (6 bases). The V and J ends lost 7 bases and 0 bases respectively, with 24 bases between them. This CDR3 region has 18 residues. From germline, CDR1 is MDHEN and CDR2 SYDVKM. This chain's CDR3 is CASNRPRGQPRSNYGYTF. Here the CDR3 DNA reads TGTGCCAGCAACCGACCCCGAGGACAGCCTCGATCTAACTATGGCTACACCTTC.

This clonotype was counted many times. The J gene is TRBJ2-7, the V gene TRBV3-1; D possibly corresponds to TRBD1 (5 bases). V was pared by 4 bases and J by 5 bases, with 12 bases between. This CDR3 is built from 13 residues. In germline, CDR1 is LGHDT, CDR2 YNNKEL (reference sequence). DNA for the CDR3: TGTGCCAGCAGCCCAGAGTGGGGCCACGAGCAGTACTTC. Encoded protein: CASSPEWGHEQYF.

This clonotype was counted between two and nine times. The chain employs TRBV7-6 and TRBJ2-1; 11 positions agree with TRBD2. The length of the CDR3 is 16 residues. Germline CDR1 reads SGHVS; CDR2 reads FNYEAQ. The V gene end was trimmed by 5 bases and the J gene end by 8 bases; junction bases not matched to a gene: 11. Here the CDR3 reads CASSPRSSSGRDEQFF. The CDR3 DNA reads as TGTGCCAGCAGCCCCCGTTCGAGTAGCGGGAGGGATGAGCAGTTCTTC.

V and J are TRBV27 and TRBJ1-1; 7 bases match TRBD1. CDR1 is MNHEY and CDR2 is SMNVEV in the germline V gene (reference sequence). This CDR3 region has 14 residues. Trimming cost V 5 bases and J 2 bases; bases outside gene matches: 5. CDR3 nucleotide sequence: TGTGCCAGCAGTCGGAGGGGGCGAAACACTGAAGCTTTCTTT. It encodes CASSRRGRNTEAFF.

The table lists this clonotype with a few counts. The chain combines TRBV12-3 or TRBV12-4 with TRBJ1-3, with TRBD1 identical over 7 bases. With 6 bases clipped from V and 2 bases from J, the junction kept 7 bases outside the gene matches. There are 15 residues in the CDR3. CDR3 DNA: TGTGCCAGCAGCCAAGGGGGCGCCGCTGGAAACACCATATATTTT. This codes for CASSQGGAAGNTIYF.

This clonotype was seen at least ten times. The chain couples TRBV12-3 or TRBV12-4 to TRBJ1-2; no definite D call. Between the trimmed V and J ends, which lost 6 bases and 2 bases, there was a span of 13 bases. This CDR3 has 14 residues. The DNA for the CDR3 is TGTGCCAGCAGACAAAGGACCCAAAACTATGGCTACACCTTC. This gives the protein CASRQRTQNYGYTF.

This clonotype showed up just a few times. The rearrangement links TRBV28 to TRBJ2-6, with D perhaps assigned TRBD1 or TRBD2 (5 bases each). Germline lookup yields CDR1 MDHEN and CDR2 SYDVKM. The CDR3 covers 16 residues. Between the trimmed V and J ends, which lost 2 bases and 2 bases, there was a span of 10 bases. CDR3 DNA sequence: TGTGCCAGCAGTTTAAGAGGGGAAACTGGGGCCAACGTCCTGACTTTC. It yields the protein CASSLRGETGANVLTF.

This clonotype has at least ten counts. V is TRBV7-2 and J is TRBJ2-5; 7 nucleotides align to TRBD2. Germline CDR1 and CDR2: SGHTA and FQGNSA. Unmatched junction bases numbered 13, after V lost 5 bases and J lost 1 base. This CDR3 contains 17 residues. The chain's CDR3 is CASSAGLILNGQETQYF. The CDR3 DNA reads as TGTGCCAGCAGCGCGGGACTAATCCTCAATGGCCAAGAGACCCAGTACTTC.

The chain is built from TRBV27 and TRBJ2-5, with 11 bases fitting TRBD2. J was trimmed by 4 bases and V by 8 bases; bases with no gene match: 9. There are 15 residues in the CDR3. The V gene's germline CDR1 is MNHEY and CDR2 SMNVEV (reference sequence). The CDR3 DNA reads TGTGCCAGCGCCGAGGGGACTAGCGGCCTAGAGACCCAGTACTTC. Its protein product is CASAEGTSGLETQYF.

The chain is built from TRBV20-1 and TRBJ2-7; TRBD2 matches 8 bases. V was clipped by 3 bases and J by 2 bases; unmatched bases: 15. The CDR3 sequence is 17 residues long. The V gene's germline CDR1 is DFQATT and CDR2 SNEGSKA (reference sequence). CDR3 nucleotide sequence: TGCAGTGCTAGGGCTTCGGAGTCTAGCGGGCCCCCCTACGAGCAGTACTTC. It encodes CSARASESSGPPYEQYF.

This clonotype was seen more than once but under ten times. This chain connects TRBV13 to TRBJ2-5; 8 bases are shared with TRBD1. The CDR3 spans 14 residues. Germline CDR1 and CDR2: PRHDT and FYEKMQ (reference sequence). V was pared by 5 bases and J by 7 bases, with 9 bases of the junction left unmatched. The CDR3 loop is CASSLRQGLRTQYF. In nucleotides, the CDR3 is TGTGCCAGCAGCCTCCGACAGGGGCTGCGGACCCAGTACTTC.

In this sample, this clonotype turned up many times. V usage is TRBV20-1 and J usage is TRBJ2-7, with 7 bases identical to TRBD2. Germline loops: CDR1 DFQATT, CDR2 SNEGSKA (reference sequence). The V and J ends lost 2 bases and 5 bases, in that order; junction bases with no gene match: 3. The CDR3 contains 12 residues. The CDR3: CSARTSDHEQYF. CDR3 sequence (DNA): TGCAGTGCTAGAACTAGCGACCACGAGCAGTACTTC.

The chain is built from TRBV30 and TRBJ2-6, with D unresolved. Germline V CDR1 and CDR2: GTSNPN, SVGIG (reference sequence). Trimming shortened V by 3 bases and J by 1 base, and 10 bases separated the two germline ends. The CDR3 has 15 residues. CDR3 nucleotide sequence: TGTGCCTGGAGCCCTCCCGGGTCTGGGGCCAACGTCCTGACTTTC. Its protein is CAWSPPGSGANVLTF.

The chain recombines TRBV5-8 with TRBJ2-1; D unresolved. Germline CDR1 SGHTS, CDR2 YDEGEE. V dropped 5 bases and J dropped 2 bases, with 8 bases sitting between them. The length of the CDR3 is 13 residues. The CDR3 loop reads CASSLLTYNEQFF. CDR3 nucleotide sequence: TGTGCCAGCAGTCTGCTAACCTACAATGAGCAGTTCTTC.

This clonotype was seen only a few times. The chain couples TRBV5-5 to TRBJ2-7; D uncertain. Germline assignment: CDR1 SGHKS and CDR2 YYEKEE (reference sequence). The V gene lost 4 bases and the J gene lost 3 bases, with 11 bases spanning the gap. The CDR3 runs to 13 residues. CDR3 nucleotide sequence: TGTGCCAGCAGCGGGAACAGTAACTACGAGCAGTACTTC. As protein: CASSGNSNYEQYF. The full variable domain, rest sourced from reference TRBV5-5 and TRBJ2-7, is DAGVTQSPTHLIKTRGQQVTLRCSPISGHKSVSWYQQVLGQGPQFIFQYYEKEERGRGNFPDRFSARQFPNYSSELNVNALLLGDSALYLCASSGNSNYEQYFGPGTRLTVT.

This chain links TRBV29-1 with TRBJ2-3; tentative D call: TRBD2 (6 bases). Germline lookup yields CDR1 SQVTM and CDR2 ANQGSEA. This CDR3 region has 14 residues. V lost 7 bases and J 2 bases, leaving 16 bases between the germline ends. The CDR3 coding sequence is TGCAGCGGTCGGATCCGGGACTTCACAGATACGCAGTATTTT. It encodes CSGRIRDFTDTQYF.

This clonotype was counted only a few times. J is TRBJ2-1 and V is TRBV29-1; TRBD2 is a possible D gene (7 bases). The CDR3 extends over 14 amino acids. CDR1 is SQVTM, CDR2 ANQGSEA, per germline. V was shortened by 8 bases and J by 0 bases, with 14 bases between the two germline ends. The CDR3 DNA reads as TGCAGCTCAAAAGGGGGGGCCTCCTACAATGAGCAGTTCTTC. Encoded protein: CSSKGGASYNEQFF.

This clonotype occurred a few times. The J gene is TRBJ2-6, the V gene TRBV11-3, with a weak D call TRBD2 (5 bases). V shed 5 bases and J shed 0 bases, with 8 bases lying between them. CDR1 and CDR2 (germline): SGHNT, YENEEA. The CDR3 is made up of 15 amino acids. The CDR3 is CASSPGLSGANVLTF. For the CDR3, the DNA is TGTGCCAGCAGCCCCGGACTCTCTGGGGCCAACGTCCTGACTTTC.

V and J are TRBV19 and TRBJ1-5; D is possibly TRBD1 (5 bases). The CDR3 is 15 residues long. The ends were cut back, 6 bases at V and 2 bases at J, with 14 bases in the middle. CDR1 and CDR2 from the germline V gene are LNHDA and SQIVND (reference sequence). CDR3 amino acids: CASSLRVEGNQPQHF. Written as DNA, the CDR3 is TGTGCCAGTAGCCTCAGGGTAGAGGGCAATCAGCCCCAGCATTTT.

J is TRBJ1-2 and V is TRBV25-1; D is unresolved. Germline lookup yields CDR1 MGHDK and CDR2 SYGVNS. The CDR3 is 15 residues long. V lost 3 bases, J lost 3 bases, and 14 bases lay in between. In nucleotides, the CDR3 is TGTGCCAGCAGTGATCCGGGAATGGCGGACTATGGCTACACCTTC. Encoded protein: CASSDPGMADYGYTF.

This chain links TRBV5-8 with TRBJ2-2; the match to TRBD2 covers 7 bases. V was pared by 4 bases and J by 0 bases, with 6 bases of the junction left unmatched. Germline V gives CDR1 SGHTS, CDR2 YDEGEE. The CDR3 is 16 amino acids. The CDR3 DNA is TGTGCCAGCAGCCGGGGACTAACTCCGAACACCGGGGAGCTGTTTTTT. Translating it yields CASSRGLTPNTGELFF. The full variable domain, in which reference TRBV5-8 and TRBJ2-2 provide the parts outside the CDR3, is EAGVTQSPTHLIKTRGQQATLRCSPISGHTSVYWYQQALGLGLQFLLWYDEGEERNRGNFPPRFSGRQFPNYSSELNVNALELEDSALYLCASSRGLTPNTGELFFGEGSRLTVL.

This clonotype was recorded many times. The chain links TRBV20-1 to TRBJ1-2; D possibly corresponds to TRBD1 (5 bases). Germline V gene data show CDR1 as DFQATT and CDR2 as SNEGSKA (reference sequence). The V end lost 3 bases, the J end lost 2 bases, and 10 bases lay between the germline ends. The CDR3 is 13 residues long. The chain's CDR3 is CSARIEGNYGYTF. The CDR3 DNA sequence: TGCAGTGCTAGGATCGAGGGGAACTATGGCTACACCTTC.

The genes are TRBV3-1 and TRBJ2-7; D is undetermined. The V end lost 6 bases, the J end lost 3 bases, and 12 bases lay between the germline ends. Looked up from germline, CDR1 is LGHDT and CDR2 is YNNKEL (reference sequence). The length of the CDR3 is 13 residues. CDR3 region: CASSVGPHYEQYF. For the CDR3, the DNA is TGTGCCAGCAGTGTAGGGCCCCACTACGAGCAGTACTTC.

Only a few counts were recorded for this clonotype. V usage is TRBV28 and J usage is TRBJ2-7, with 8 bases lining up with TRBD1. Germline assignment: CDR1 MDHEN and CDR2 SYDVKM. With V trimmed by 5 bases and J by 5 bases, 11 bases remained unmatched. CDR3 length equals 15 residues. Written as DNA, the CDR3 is TGTGCCAGCAGTACAGGGGGGCCCGAAAGGGACGAGCAGTACTTC. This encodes CASSTGGPERDEQYF.

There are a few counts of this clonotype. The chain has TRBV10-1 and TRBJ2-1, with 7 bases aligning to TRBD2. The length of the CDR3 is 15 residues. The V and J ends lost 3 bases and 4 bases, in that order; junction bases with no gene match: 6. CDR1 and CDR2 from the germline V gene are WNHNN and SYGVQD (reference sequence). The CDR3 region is CASSERAGLYNEQFF. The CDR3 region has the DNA TGCGCCAGCAGTGAACGAGCGGGACTATACAATGAGCAGTTCTTC.

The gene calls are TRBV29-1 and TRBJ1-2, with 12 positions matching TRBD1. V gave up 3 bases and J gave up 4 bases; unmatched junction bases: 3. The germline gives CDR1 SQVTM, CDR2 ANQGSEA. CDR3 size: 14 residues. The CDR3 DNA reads TGCAGCGTTGATCGGGGACAGGGGGCCTATGGCTACACCTTC. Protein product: CSVDRGQGAYGYTF.